The 13 T cell receptor beta chains listed next were all sequenced from one sample in a study of T cells in Graves' hyperthyroidism and ophthalmopathy. There were TCR beta CDR3 regions amplified from RNA transcripts. First-round RT-PCR with HTBI primers amplified the TCR CDR3 region. TCRdb itself ran the multiplex PCR reads through MiXCR, one entry per CDR3 protein. The table includes 550,000 to 700,000 distinct CDR3 sequences, about 43% detected once. Sequenced: peripheral blood or thyroid tissue (not recorded which). The source is an adult woman with Graves' disease, either hyperthyroidism or ophthalmopathy (not recorded which).

This sequence joins TRBV7-9 and TRBJ2-7; unclear D gene. The ends were cut back, 6 bases at V and 0 bases at J, with 18 bases in the middle. CDR3 size: 16 residues. Germline CDR1 reads SEHNR; CDR2 reads FQNEAQ (reference sequence). The CDR3, as DNA: TGTGCCAGCAGTACAAGCAGGCGTCCCTTCTCCTACGAGCAGTACTTC. Translation: CASSTSRRPFSYEQYF.

The chain carries TRBV9 and TRBJ2-7; D unresolved. Germline V CDR1 and CDR2: SGDLS, YYNGEE. Trimming left V 0 bases short and J 0 bases short, with 10 bases between. This CDR3 spans 15 amino acids. The CDR3 sequence: CASSVESGSSYEQYF. CDR3 coding DNA: TGTGCCAGCAGCGTAGAGTCAGGTAGCTCCTACGAGCAGTACTTC.

This clonotype has only a few counts. The rearrangement joins TRBV28 to TRBJ2-7; no clear D. CDR1 MDHEN and CDR2 SYDVKM come from the germline V gene. Trimming removed 4 bases from V and 12 bases from J, with 22 bases in between. The CDR3 extends over 14 amino acids. The CDR3 loop reads CASSSPRRAVVLYF. CDR3 DNA: TGTGCCAGCAGTTCCCCCCGAAGGGCTGTTGTTCTGTACTTC. The full variable domain, in which reference TRBV28 and TRBJ2-7 provide the parts outside the CDR3, is DVKVTQSSRYLVKRTGEKVFLECVQDMDHENMFWYRQDPGLGLRLIYFSYDVKMKEKGDIPEGYSVSREKKERFSLILESASTNQTSMYLCASSSPRRAVVLYFGPGTRLTVT.

The CDR3 region has the DNA TGCAGTACCATCGACCTAGGGCGTTGGGGCTACACCTTC. It codes for CSTIDLGRWGYTF. This chain joins TRBV20-1 and TRBJ1-2; D gene uncertain. Germline CDR1 DFQATT, CDR2 SNEGSKA (reference sequence). The CDR3 has 13 residues. Trimming stripped 8 bases from V and 8 bases from J, with 21 bases between.

This chain links TRBV7-9 with TRBJ1-2, with TRBD1 identical over 10 bases. The CDR3 extends over 15 amino acids. In germline, CDR1 is SEHNR, CDR2 FQNEAQ (reference sequence). V lost 5 bases and J lost 6; bases outside the gene matches: 9. This CDR3 reads CASSPIGQGVNGYTF. The CDR3 DNA reads as TGTGCCAGCAGCCCTATCGGACAGGGGGTGAATGGCTACACCTTC.

This clonotype has ten or more counts. The chain joins TRBV13 to TRBJ2-5, with D uncertain. Germline V gene data show CDR1 as PRHDT and CDR2 as FYEKMQ (reference sequence). With 1 base removed from V and 1 base from J, the gap between germline ends came to 19 bases. The CDR3 totals 18 residues. The CDR3 is CASSLVRNVARTQETQYF. DNA for the CDR3: TGTGCCAGCAGCTTAGTTCGTAATGTGGCCCGTACCCAAGAGACCCAGTACTTC.

This sequence joins TRBV7-9 and TRBJ2-5; unclear D gene. V lost 5 bases, J lost 5 bases, and 9 bases lay in between. The germline V gene encodes CDR1 SEHNR and CDR2 FQNEAQ (reference sequence). The CDR3 loop spans 12 amino acids. The CDR3 DNA reads TGTGCCAGCAGCCTCACTTATGAGACCCAGTACTTC. This gives the protein CASSLTYETQYF.

The chain joins TRBV28 to TRBJ2-5; 8 positions agree with TRBD1. Germline values: CDR1 MDHEN, CDR2 SYDVKM. V shed 6 bases and J 1 base; nucleotides not matched to a gene: 4. The CDR3 extends over 14 amino acids. The DNA for the CDR3 is TGTGCCAGCAGGGTTGGACAGGGCCAAGAGACCCAGTACTTC. Protein product: CASRVGQGQETQYF.

This clonotype has ten or more counts. The chain combines TRBV11-2 with TRBJ1-1, with D tentatively TRBD1 (5 bases). V was cut by 2 bases and J by 5 bases, with 9 bases left in between. The CDR3 spans 13 residues. Germline V gene data show CDR1 as SGHAT and CDR2 as FQNNGV. In DNA, the CDR3 is TGTGCCAGCAGCTTACCACAGGAAACTGAAGCTTTCTTT. It translates to CASSLPQETEAFF.

This clonotype was observed many times. This chain connects TRBV6-5 to TRBJ2-7; TRBD2 is a possible D gene (5 bases). Germline values: CDR1 MNHEY, CDR2 SVGAGI. This CDR3 is built from 12 residues. Deletions cut 0 bases from V and 7 bases from J, with 7 bases between. The CDR3 region has the DNA TGTGCCAGCAGTTACTCTCGGAGGGAGCAGTACTTC. Translated: CASSYSRREQYF.

This clonotype came up many times. The chain joins TRBV20-1 to TRBJ2-7; the D is unclear. The CDR3 sequence is 12 residues long. Germline V gives CDR1 DFQATT, CDR2 SNEGSKA (reference sequence). V was shortened by 7 bases and J by 0 bases, with 10 bases between the two germline ends. This chain's CDR3 is CSVSRSSYEQYF. CDR3 DNA sequence: TGCAGTGTTAGCAGGAGCTCCTACGAGCAGTACTTC.

This clonotype was seen a handful of times. The gene calls are TRBV27 and TRBJ1-2, with TRBD1 as a possible D gene (5 bases). The V and J ends lost 7 bases and 5 bases respectively, with 17 bases between them. Germline CDR1 is MNHEY and CDR2 is SMNVEV (reference sequence). The length of the CDR3 is 14 residues. The CDR3: CASTEVGGNYGYTF. Here the CDR3 DNA reads TGTGCCAGCACCGAAGTTGGGGGTAATTATGGCTACACCTTC.

This clonotype was seen just once. J is TRBJ1-2 and V is TRBV15; 9 positions agree with TRBD1. V was clipped by 4 bases and J by 6 bases; unmatched bases: 6. Germline V lookup: CDR1 LNHNV, CDR2 YYDKDF (reference sequence). The CDR3 runs 14 residues. The CDR3 region has the DNA TGTGCCACCAGCATCGGACAGGGGAATAATGGCTACACCTTC. Its translation is CATSIGQGNNGYTF.